This TCR beta chain came from a study of TIL therapy for anti-PD-1-resistant metastatic lung cancer. Study in general: By whole-exome sequencing, median non-synonymous tumor mutation burden was around 1.5 mutations per megabase.

Study results and limitations: Treatment-naive, never-smoker and oncogene-addicted patients were overrepresented in this highly selected cohort. The baseline peripheral repertoire was partially replaced by infused TIL clonotypes that later decayed.

The CDR3 has 13 residues. Germline V gives CDR1 ENHRY, CDR2 SYGVKD. V gave up 0 bases and J gave up 3 bases, with 6 bases separating them. Time point defined: pre-treatment sample, taken before nivolumab and TIL therapy. Sequencing used immunoSEQ v3. Here immunoSEQ multiplex PCR was the method, and the copy in TCRdb shows in-frame clones only, minus some. The sample lists about 36,000 clones; 73% were seen once. On this clone: Its antigen remains unidentified.

The chain carries TRBV10-3 and TRBJ2-7, with D uncertain. Here the sequenced sample was blood, taken at baseline. This TCR came from a person between 25 and 79 years old with non-small cell lung cancer. The CDR3 here is CAISESAGYEQYF. As DNA, the CDR3 is TGTGCCATCAGTGAGTCGGCAGGCTACGAGCAGTACTTC.